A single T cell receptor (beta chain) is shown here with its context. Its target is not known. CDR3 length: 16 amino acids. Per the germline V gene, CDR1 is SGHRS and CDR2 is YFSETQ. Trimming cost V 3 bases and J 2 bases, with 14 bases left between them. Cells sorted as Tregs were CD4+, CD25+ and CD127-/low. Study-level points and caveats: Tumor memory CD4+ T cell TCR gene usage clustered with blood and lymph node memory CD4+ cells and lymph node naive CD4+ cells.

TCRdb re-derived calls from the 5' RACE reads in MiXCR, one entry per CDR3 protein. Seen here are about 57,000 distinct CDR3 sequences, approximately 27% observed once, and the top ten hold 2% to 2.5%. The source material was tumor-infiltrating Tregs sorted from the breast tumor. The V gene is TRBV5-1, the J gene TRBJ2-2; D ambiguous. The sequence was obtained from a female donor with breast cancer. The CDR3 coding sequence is TGCGCCAGCAGCTCCGGGCTTGGACGTAACACCGGGGAGCTGTTTTTT. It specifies CASSSGLGRNTGELFF.